The source of this T cell receptor beta chain is a study of blood T cell repertoires in COVID-19. This table comes from immunoSEQ multiplex PCR, and its TCRdb copy is limited to in-frame clones, with some not included. The data show approximately 15,000 clones, with 85% to 90% seen just once and roughly 24% held by the top ten. This CDR3 comprises 14 residues. V shed 6 bases and J shed 7 bases, with 15 bases lying between them. Germline CDR1 and CDR2: MNHEY and SVGAGI. In this sample, this clone turned up once. V gene TRBV6-5 combines with J gene TRBJ1-4; possibly TRBD1 for D (6 bases). The receptor's source is a man aged 55 to 69 with acute or convalescent COVID-19. Source material: peripheral blood. The CDR3 region is CASRPRGAGEKLFF. The CDR3 DNA sequence: TGTGCCAGCAGACCACGGGGGGCTGGTGAAAAACTGTTTTTT.